These 29 T cell receptor beta chains were sequenced from one sample in a study of T cells after posttransplantation cyclophosphamide. Produced via immunoSEQ multiplex PCR; TCRdb's table is partial and in-frame only. Of 25,000 to 30,000 clones listed, roughly 85% are singletons. Sample: PBMCs. The origin of the receptors is a man aged 45-65 years.

The chain links TRBV5-6 to TRBJ2-7, with TRBD1 matching over 7 bases. The CDR3 is 13 amino acids. Per germline, CDR1 SGHDT and CDR2 YYEEEE. V was pared by 1 base and J by 4 bases, with 2 bases of the junction left unmatched. CDR3 loop: CASSLPQGYEQYF. DNA for the CDR3: TGTGCCAGCAGCTTGCCACAGGGGTACGAGCAGTACTTC. Full variable domain (rest looked up from reference TRBV5-6 and TRBJ2-7): DAGVTQSPTHLIKTRGQQVTLRCSPKSGHDTVSWYQQALGQGPQFIFQYYEEEERQRGNFPDRFSGHQFPNYSSELNVNALLLGDSALYLCASSLPQGYEQYFGPGTRLTVT.

The J gene is TRBJ1-1, the V gene TRBV30, with D perhaps matching TRBD1 (6 bases). CDR3 size: 14 residues. In germline, CDR1 is GTSNPN, CDR2 SVGIG (reference sequence). V was shortened by 0 bases and J by 4 bases, with 12 bases between the two germline ends. The CDR3 loop reads CAWSVQGLGTEAFF. CDR3 sequence (DNA): TGTGCCTGGAGTGTACAGGGATTGGGCACTGAAGCTTTCTTT.

The chain recombines TRBV4-3 with TRBJ2-3; 10 bases line up with TRBD2. V trimming: 1 base; J trimming: 7 bases; junction bases outside the gene matches: 20. Germline V gene lookup returns CDR1 LGHNA and CDR2 YSLEER. The CDR3 consists of 20 residues. CDR3 sequence reads: CASSQGVLAGGNKRRNTQYF. The CDR3 DNA sequence: TGCGCCAGCAGCCAAGGAGTGTTAGCGGGGGGAAACAAAAGAAGGAATACGCAGTATTTT.

This rearrangement joins TRBV5-4 to TRBJ2-3; 10 bases map to TRBD2. Germline assignment: CDR1 SGHNT and CDR2 YYREEE (reference sequence). The length of the CDR3 is 16 residues. V lost 2 bases, J lost 2 bases, and 5 bases stayed unmatched. The CDR3 DNA sequence: TGTGCCAGCAGCTTCCGGCTAGCGGGGGCCACAGATACGCAGTATTTT. Its translation: CASSFRLAGATDTQYF.

The chain employs TRBV5-4 and TRBJ2-3; possibly TRBD2 for D (5 bases). The CDR3 loop spans 16 amino acids. V was trimmed by 0 bases and J by 2 bases, leaving 13 bases between them. Germline loops: CDR1 SGHNT, CDR2 YYREEE (reference sequence). CDR3 in amino acids: CASSLGMGADTDTQYF. Here the CDR3 DNA reads TGTGCCAGCAGCTTGGGAATGGGAGCCGACACAGATACGCAGTATTTT.

The chain uses TRBV9 and TRBJ1-3; D unresolved. Trimming shortened V by 4 bases and J by 0 bases, and 17 bases separated the two germline ends. CDR1 SGDLS and CDR2 YYNGEE come from the germline V gene. The CDR3 totals 17 residues. CDR3 amino acids: CASSPGAYKSSGNTIYF. The CDR3 coding sequence is TGTGCCAGCAGCCCAGGCGCGTACAAGAGCTCTGGAAACACCATATATTTT.

The V call is TRBV28, the J call TRBJ2-1, with 12 bases lining up with TRBD1. Germline loops: CDR1 MDHEN, CDR2 SYDVKM. The V and J ends lost 5 bases and 8 bases, in that order; junction bases with no gene match: 4. The CDR3 is 14 amino acids. CDR3 in amino acids: CASSGGQGAYEQFF. In nucleotides, the CDR3 is TGTGCCAGCAGTGGGGGACAGGGGGCCTATGAGCAGTTCTTC.

The chain joins TRBV5-4 to TRBJ2-6; D not resolved. Per the germline V gene, CDR1 is SGHNT and CDR2 is YYREEE (reference sequence). The length of the CDR3 is 15 residues. Between the trimmed V and J ends, which lost 2 bases and 0 bases, there was a span of 6 bases. The CDR3 DNA follows: TGTGCCAGCAGCTTACGTAGCTCTGGGGCCAACGTCCTGACTTTC. Translated, it gives CASSLRSSGANVLTF.

The chain combines TRBV30 with TRBJ1-1, with a possible D match to TRBD1 (6 bases). The germline CDR1 and CDR2 sequences are GTSNPN and SVGIG (reference sequence). The CDR3 has 15 amino acids. V shed 3 bases and J shed 3 bases, with 17 bases lying between them. The CDR3 here is CAWSAPRTAHTEAFF. The DNA of the CDR3 is TGTGCCTGGAGCGCTCCGAGGACAGCCCACACTGAAGCTTTCTTT.

This clone was observed a few times. This rearrangement joins TRBV11-1 to TRBJ1-5; 9 nucleotides line up with TRBD1. The CDR3 is 15 amino acids. Trimming at V came to 4 bases and at J to 5 bases, leaving 6 bases not matched to a gene. Germline CDR1 is SGHAT and CDR2 is FQDESV (reference sequence). The CDR3 DNA sequence: TGTGCCAGCAGCTCTACAGGGGGCGGGGATCAGCCCCAGCATTTT. It translates to CASSSTGGGDQPQHF.

V and J are TRBV7-6 and TRBJ1-1; 9 bases are shared with TRBD1. V gave up 5 bases and J gave up 3 bases; unmatched junction bases: 7. This CDR3 comprises 15 residues. Germline loops: CDR1 SGHVS, CDR2 FNYEAQ. The CDR3 nucleotides are TGTGCCAGCAGCCGAACTACAGGGGGCGACACTGAAGCTTTCTTT. Translating it yields CASSRTTGGDTEAFF. The entire variable domain, with the rest obtained from reference TRBV7-6 and TRBJ1-1, is as follows: GAGVSQSPRYKVTKRGQDVALRCDPISGHVSLYWYRQALGQGPEFLTYFNYEAQQDKSGLPNDRFSAERPEGSISTLTIQRTEQRDSAMYRCASSRTTGGDTEAFFGQGTRLTVV.

The genes are TRBV30 and TRBJ2-5; 12 bases are shared with TRBD1. The CDR3 extends over 12 amino acids. CDR1 GTSNPN and CDR2 SVGIG come from the germline V gene (reference sequence). The J segment lost 8 bases and the V segment lost 5 bases, leaving 3 bases of the junction unmatched. The CDR3: CAWGDRGRTQYF. CDR3 sequence (DNA): TGTGCCTGGGGGGACAGGGGGCGAACCCAGTACTTC.

The rearrangement links TRBV5-1 to TRBJ2-2; TRBD2 matches 11 bases. CDR1 and CDR2 (germline): SGHRS, YFSETQ. The CDR3 is made up of 15 amino acids. J lost 3 bases, V lost 4 bases, and 2 bases had no gene match. CDR3 loop: CASSKGLADTGELFF. The CDR3 DNA sequence: TGCGCCAGCAGCAAGGGACTAGCGGACACCGGGGAGCTGTTTTTT.

The chain employs TRBV27 and TRBJ1-2, with D possibly TRBD1 on 5 matching bases. CDR1 is MNHEY, CDR2 SMNVEV, per germline (reference sequence). The CDR3 is 13 residues long. Trimming took 2 bases from V and 8 from J, leaving 12 bases between them. The CDR3 region is CASSLEGAFGYTF. The CDR3 DNA reads as TGTGCCAGCAGTTTAGAAGGGGCCTTCGGCTACACCTTC.

The chain recombines TRBV5-1 with TRBJ2-1; 8 positions match TRBD1. Germline V gene data show CDR1 as SGHRS and CDR2 as YFSETQ. V dropped 3 bases and J dropped 3; count of bases not matched to a gene: 5. The CDR3 is 15 amino acids. The CDR3 spells CASSSSGQVYNEQFF. The CDR3 DNA follows: TGCGCCAGCAGCTCCTCGGGACAGGTCTACAATGAGCAGTTCTTC. Based on the CDR3 plus reference TRBV5-1 and TRBJ2-1, the full variable domain is KAGVTQTPRYLIKTRGQQVTLSCSPISGHRSVSWYQQTPGQGLQFLFEYFSETQRNKGNFPGRFSGRQFSNSRSEMNVSTLELGDSALYLCASSSSGQVYNEQFFGPGTRLTVL.

The CDR3 loop is CASSLDPSGTQYF. In nucleotides, the CDR3 is TGCGCCAGCAGCTTGGATCCTAGCGGGACGCAGTATTTT. V is TRBV5-1 and J is TRBJ2-3, with 8 bases fitting TRBD2. This CDR3 comprises 13 residues. Trimming took 0 bases from V and 9 from J; bases not matched to a gene: 3. The V gene's germline CDR1 is SGHRS and CDR2 YFSETQ.

The chain employs TRBV15 and TRBJ2-5, with D possibly matching TRBD1 (5 bases). Judging by the DNA end, TRBJ2-7 fits better; the J call may be wrong. This CDR3 spans 16 amino acids. Germline assignment: CDR1 LNHNV and CDR2 YYDKDF (reference sequence). Here the CDR3 reads CATSRGEGRWGDEQYF. For the CDR3, the DNA is TGTGCCACCAGCAGAGGAGAAGGACGGTGGGGCGACGAGCAGTACTTC.

This clone was seen more than once but under ten times. The same CDR3 is also encoded by other DNA sequences in this sample. The chain uses TRBV30 and TRBJ2-5, with D unclear. Trimming pared 0 bases from V and 5 bases from J, leaving 4 bases between. The length of the CDR3 is 11 residues. CDR1 and CDR2 from the germline V gene are GTSNPN and SVGIG (reference sequence). CDR3 coding DNA: TGTGCCTGGAGTGTACGGGAGACCCAGTACTTC. Protein sequence: CAWSVRETQYF.

The CDR3 is CASSFRQGREKLFF. Here the CDR3 DNA reads TGCGCCAGCAGCTTTCGGCAGGGTAGGGAAAAACTGTTTTTT. V gene TRBV5-1 combines with J gene TRBJ1-4; D is perhaps TRBD1 (5 bases). This CDR3 is 14 amino acids long. Germline CDR1 is SGHRS and CDR2 is YFSETQ. The V gene lost 2 bases and the J gene lost 8 bases, with 13 bases spanning the gap.

This clone was counted only a few times. The rearrangement uses TRBV7-9 and TRBJ2-7; TRBD2 agrees at 10 bases. The CDR3 is 15 residues long. V shed 1 base and J 4 bases; nucleotides not matched to a gene: 4. The germline gives CDR1 SEHNR, CDR2 FQNEAQ (reference sequence). CDR3 in amino acids: CASSLDTSGTYEQYF. The CDR3 DNA reads as TGTGCCAGCAGCTTAGATACTAGCGGGACATACGAGCAGTACTTC. The full variable domain, completed using reference TRBV7-9 and TRBJ2-7, is DTGVSQNPRHKITKRGQNVTFRCDPISEHNRLYWYRQTLGQGPEFLTYFQNEAQLEKSRLLSDRFSAERPKGSFSTLEIQRTEQGDSAMYLCASSLDTSGTYEQYFGPGTRLTVT.

The chain carries TRBV10-3 and TRBJ2-3; 13 bases are shared with TRBD2. J was trimmed by 5 bases and V by 4 bases; bases with no gene match: 6. Germline CDR1 ENHRY, CDR2 SYGVKD. The CDR3 length is 16 residues. The DNA of the CDR3 is TGTGCCATCAGTGGGAGACTAGCGGGGGGTCTAGATACGCAGTATTTT. Translating gives CAISGRLAGGLDTQYF.

This clone was picked up a small number of times. The chain uses TRBV19 and TRBJ1-1, with D uncertain. Germline lookup yields CDR1 LNHDA and CDR2 SQIVND (reference sequence). Trimming pared 3 bases from V and 3 bases from J, leaving 5 bases between. The CDR3 is 12 amino acids. The DNA for the CDR3 is TGTGCCAGTAGTATCGGGTACACTGAAGCTTTCTTT. It codes for CASSIGYTEAFF.

The chain combines TRBV18 with TRBJ2-1; D unresolved. Per germline, CDR1 KGHSH and CDR2 LQKENI. There are 13 residues in the CDR3. V was clipped by 2 bases and J by 8 bases, with 10 bases between them. The DNA for the CDR3 is TGTGCCAGCTCACCATCCTTGGAGTATGAGCAGTTCTTC. Protein sequence: CASSPSLEYEQFF.

This clone showed up just once. This sequence joins TRBV5-4 and TRBJ1-2; possible D gene TRBD1, 5 bases. The germline gives CDR1 SGHNT, CDR2 YYREEE (reference sequence). The CDR3 runs to 12 residues. V gave up 4 bases and J gave up 8 bases, with 12 bases separating them. CDR3 nucleotides: TGTGCCAGCAGCACAGACCGGACAGGCTACACCTTC. Protein: CASSTDRTGYTF.

This clone occurred once. The rearrangement joins TRBV20-1 to TRBJ2-3; D not resolved. Per the germline V gene, CDR1 is DFQATT and CDR2 is SNEGSKA (reference sequence). The CDR3 is 11 residues long. V was trimmed by 5 bases and J by 6 bases, leaving 9 bases between them. CDR3 nucleotides: TGCAGTGCTTTCCTCTACGATACGCAGTATTTT. Translated, it gives CSAFLYDTQYF.

The chain is built from TRBV6-6 and TRBJ1-1, with 8 bases lining up with TRBD1. There are 13 residues in the CDR3. Germline V gives CDR1 MNHNY, CDR2 SVGAGI (reference sequence). J was trimmed by 6 bases and V by 7 bases; bases with no gene match: 7. The CDR3 spells CASIPGGGAEAFF. CDR3 sequence (DNA): TGTGCCAGCATTCCAGGGGGCGGGGCTGAAGCTTTCTTT.

The rearrangement joins TRBV6-5 to TRBJ1-1; the match to TRBD1 covers 8 bases. The V segment lost 6 bases and the J segment 12 bases; nucleotides outside the gene matches: 6. Per the germline V gene, CDR1 is MNHEY and CDR2 is SVGAGI. The CDR3 consists of 11 residues. CDR3 nucleotides: TGTGCCAGCAGGCAGGGGGCGGTCTCTTTCTTT. This gives the protein CASRQGAVSFF.

The V and J genes are TRBV15 and TRBJ1-1, with D perhaps matching TRBD1 (5 bases). Germline lookup yields CDR1 LNHNV and CDR2 YYDKDF (reference sequence). This CDR3 region has 15 residues. The V end was cut by 0 bases, the J end by 3 bases, with 11 bases between. The chain's CDR3 is CATSRDQGGDTEAFF. DNA for the CDR3: TGTGCCACCAGCAGAGATCAGGGAGGGGACACTGAAGCTTTCTTT.

CDR3 sequence reads: CASSPPGQVNGYTF. CDR3 bases: TGTGCCAGCAGTCCCCCCGGACAGGTTAACGGCTACACCTTC. The chain recombines TRBV7-9 with TRBJ1-2; 7 bases line up with TRBD1. CDR1 and CDR2 from the germline V gene are SEHNR and FQNEAQ (reference sequence). The CDR3 consists of 14 residues. Trimming took 6 bases from V and 8 from J; bases not matched to a gene: 12.